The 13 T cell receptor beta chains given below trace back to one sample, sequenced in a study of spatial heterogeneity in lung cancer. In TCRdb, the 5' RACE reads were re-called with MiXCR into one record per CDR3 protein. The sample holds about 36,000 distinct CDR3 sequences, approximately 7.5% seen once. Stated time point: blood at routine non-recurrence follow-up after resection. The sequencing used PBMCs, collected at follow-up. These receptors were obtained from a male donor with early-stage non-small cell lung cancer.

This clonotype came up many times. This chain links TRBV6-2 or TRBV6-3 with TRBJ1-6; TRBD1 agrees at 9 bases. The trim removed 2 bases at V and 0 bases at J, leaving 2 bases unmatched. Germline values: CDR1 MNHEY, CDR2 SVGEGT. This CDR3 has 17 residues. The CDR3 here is CASSYGTGSSYNSPLHF. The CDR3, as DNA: TGTGCCAGCAGTTACGGGACAGGGAGCTCCTATAATTCACCCCTCCACTTT.

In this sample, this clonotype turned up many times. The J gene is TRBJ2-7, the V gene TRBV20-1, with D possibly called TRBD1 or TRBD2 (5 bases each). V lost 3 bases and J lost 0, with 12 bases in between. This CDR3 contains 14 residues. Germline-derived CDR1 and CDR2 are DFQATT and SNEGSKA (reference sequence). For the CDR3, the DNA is TGCAGTGCTAGTGACTACAGGAGCTCCTACGAGCAGTACTTC. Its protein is CSASDYRSSYEQYF.

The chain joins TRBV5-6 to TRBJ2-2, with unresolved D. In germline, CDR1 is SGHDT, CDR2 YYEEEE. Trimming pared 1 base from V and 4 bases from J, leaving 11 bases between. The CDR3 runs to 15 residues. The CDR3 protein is CASSLKGLITGELFF. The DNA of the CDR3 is TGTGCCAGCAGCTTGAAAGGTCTCATCACCGGGGAGCTGTTTTTT.

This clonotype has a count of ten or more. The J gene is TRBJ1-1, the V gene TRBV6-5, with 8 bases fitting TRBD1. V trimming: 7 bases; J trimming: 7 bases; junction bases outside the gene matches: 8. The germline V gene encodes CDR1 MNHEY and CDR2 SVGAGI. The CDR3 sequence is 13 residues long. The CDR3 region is CASNPGQGFEAFF. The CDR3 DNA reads TGTGCCAGCAACCCCGGACAGGGCTTTGAAGCTTTCTTT.

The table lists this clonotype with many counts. CDR3 DNA: TGTGCCTGGAGAGGACTAGCGGGGGGTTACAATGAGCAGTTCTTC. This gives the protein CAWRGLAGGYNEQFF. The rearrangement joins TRBV30 to TRBJ2-1; 14 bases align to TRBD2. The V gene's germline CDR1 is GTSNPN and CDR2 SVGIG (reference sequence). V lost 3 bases, J lost 4 bases, and 2 bases stayed unmatched. The CDR3 is made up of 15 amino acids.

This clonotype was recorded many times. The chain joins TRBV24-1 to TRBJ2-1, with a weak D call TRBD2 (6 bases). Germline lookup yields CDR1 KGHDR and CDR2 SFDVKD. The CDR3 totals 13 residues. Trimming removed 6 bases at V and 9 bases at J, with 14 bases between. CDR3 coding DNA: TGTGCCACCAGTAGGGCGGGGAGAGGTGAGCAGTTCTTC. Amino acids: CATSRAGRGEQFF.

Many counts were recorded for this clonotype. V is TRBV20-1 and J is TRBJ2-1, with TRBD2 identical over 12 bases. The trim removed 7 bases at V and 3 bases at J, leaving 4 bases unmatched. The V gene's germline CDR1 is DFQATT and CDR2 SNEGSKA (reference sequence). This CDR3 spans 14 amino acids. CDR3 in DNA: TGCAGTGTTGGGGGACTAGCGGGCTACAATGAGCAGTTCTTC. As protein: CSVGGLAGYNEQFF.

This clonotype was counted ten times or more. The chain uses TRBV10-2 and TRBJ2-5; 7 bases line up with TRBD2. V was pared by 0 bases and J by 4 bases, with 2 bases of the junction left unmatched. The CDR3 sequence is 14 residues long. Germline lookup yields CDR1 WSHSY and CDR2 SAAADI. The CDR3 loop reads CASSESGGGETQYF. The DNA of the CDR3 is TGCGCCAGCAGTGAGTCTGGCGGGGGAGAGACCCAGTACTTC.

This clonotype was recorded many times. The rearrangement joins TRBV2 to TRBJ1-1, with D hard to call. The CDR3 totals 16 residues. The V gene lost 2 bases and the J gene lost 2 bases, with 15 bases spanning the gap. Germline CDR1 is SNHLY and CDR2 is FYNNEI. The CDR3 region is CASSEYPLSQNTEAFF. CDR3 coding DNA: TGTGCCAGCAGTGAATATCCGCTTAGCCAAAACACTGAAGCTTTCTTT.

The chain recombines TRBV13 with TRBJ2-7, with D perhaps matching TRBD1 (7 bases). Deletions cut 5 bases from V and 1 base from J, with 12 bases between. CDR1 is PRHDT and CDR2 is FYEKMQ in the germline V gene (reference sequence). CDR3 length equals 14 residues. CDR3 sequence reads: CASSQGGRSYEQYF. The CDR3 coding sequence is TGTGCCAGCAGCCAGGGGGGACGGTCCTACGAGCAGTACTTC.

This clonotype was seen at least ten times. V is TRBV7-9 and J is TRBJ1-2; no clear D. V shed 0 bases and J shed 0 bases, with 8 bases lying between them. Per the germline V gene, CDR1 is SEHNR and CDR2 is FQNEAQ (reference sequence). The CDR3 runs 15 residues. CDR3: CASSLAKPANYGYTF. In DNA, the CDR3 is TGTGCCAGCAGCTTAGCGAAGCCTGCTAACTATGGCTACACCTTC.

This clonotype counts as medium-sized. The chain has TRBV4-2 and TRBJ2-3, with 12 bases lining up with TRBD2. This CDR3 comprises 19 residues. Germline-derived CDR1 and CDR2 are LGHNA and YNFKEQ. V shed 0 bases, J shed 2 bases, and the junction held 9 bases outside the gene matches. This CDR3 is CASSQDRASGGVATDTQYF. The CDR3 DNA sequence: TGTGCCAGCAGCCAAGATCGGGCTAGCGGGGGGGTGGCCACAGATACGCAGTATTTT.

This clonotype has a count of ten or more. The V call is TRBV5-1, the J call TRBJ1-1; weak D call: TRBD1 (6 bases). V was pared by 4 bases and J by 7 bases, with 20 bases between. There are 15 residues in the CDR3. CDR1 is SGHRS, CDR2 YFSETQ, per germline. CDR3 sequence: CASSQINNLQGEAFF. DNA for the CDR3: TGCGCCAGCAGCCAAATTAATAATCTACAGGGTGAAGCTTTCTTT.